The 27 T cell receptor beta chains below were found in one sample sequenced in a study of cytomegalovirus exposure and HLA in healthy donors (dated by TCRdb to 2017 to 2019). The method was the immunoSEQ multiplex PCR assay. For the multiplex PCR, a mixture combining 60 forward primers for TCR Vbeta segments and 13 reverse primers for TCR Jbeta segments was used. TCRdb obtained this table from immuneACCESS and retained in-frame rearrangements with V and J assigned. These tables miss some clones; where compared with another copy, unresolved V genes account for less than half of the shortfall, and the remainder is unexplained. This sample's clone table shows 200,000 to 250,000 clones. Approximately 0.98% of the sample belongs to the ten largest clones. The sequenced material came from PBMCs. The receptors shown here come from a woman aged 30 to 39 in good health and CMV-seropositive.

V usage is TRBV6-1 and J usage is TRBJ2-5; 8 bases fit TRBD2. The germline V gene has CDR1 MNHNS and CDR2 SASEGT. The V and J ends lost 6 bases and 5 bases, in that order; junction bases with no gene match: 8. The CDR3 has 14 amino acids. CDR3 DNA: TGTGCCAGCAGATCGGGGGGGCCTGGGGAGACCCAGTACTTC. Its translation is CASRSGGPGETQYF.

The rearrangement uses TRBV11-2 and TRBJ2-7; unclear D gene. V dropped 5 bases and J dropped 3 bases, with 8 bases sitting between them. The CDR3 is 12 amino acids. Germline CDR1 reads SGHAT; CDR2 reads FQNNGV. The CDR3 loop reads CASSLGRYEQYF. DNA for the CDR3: TGTGCCAGCAGCCTGGGCCGCTACGAGCAGTACTTC.

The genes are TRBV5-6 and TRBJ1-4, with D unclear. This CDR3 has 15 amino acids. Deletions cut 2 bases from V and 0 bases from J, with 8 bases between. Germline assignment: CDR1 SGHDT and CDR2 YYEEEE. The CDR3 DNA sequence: TGTGCCAGCAGCTTCTACGTCTCAACTAATGAAAAACTGTTTTTT. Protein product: CASSFYVSTNEKLFF.

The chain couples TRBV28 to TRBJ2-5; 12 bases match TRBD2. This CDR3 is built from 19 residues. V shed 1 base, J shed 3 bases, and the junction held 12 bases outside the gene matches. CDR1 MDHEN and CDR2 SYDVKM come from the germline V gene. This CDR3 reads CASSLSLAGGPKVEETQYF. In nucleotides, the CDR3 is TGTGCCAGCAGTTTATCTCTAGCGGGAGGGCCGAAGGTCGAAGAGACCCAGTACTTC.

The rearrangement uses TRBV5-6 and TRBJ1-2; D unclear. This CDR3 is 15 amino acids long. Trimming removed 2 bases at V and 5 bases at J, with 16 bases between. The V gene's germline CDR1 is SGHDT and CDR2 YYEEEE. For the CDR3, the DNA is TGTGCCAGCAGCTTAAGAGGGCACGACGCGTATGGCTACACCTTC. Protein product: CASSLRGHDAYGYTF.

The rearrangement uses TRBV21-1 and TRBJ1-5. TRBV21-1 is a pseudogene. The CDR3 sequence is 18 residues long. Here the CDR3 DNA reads TGTGCCAGTTGTCTTCGGGGTAGGGCGATCAATGGCAATCAGCCCCAGCATTTT. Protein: CASCLRGRAINGNQPQHF.

CDR3 residues: CASSPTPSADTQYF. The CDR3 region has the DNA TGTGCCAGCAGTCCGACTCCTTCGGCAGATACGCAGTATTTT. The chain has TRBV6-4 and TRBJ2-3; D gene ambiguous. Germline-derived CDR1 and CDR2 are MRHNA and SNTAGT. V was shortened by 5 bases and J by 4 bases, with 13 bases between the two germline ends. The CDR3 consists of 14 residues.

CDR3 nucleotide sequence: TGCGCCAGCAGCTTGGTTTCTGGGGGCAAAAAGACCCAGTACTTC. Translating it yields CASSLVSGGKKTQYF. This rearrangement joins TRBV5-1 to TRBJ2-5; weak D call: TRBD1 (6 bases). The ends were cut back, 0 bases at V and 6 bases at J, with 15 bases in the middle. Germline CDR1 and CDR2: SGHRS and YFSETQ. This CDR3 spans 15 amino acids.

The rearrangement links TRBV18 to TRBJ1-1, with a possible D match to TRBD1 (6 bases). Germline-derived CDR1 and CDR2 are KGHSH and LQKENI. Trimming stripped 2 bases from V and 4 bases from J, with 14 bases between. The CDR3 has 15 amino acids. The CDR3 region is CASSPAQGHSTEAFF. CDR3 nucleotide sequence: TGTGCCAGCTCACCAGCCCAGGGGCATAGCACTGAAGCTTTCTTT.

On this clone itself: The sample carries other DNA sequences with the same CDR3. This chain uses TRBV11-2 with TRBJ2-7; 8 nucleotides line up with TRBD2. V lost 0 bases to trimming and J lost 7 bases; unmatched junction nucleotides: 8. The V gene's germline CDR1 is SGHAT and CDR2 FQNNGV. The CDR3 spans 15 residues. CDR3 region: CASSLDSGVGYEQYF. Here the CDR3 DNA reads TGTGCCAGCAGCTTAGATAGCGGGGTAGGATATGAGCAGTACTTC.

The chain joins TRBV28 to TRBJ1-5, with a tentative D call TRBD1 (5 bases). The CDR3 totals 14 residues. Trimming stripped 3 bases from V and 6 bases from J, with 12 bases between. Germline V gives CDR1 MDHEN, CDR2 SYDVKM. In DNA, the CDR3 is TGTGCCAGCAGTTTCCCCCAGGGAGGTCAGCCCCAGCATTTT. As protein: CASSFPQGGQPQHF.

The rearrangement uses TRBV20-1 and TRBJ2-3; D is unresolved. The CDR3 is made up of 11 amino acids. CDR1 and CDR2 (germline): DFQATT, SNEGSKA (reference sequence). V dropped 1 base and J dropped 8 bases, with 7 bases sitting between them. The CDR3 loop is CSARVSGTQYF. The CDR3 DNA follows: TGCAGTGCTAGAGTTTCCGGTACGCAGTATTTT.

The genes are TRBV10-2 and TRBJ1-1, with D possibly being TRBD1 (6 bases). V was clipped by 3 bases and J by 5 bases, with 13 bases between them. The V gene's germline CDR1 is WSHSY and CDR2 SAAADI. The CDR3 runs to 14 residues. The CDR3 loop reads CASSEGGISTEAFF. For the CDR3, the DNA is TGCGCCAGCAGTGAAGGGGGTATTTCGACTGAAGCTTTCTTT.

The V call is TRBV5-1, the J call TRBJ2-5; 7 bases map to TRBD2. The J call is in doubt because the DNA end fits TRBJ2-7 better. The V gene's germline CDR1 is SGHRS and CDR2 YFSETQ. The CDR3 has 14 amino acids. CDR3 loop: CASSPGLEVGEQYF. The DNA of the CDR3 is TGCGCCAGCAGCCCCGGACTAGAAGTGGGCGAGCAGTACTTC.

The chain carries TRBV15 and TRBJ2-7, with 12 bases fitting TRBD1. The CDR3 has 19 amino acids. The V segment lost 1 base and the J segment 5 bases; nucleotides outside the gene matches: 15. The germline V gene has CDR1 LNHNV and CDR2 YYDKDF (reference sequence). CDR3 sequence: CATSRGGLGDRGRRNEQYF. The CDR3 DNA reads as TGTGCCACCAGCAGAGGAGGGCTCGGGGACAGGGGGCGGAGGAACGAGCAGTACTTC.

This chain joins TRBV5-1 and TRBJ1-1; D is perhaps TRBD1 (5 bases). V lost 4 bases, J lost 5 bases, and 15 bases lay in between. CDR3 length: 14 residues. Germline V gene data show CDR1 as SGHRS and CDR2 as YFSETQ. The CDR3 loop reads CASSHQAGRTEAFF. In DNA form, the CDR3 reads TGCGCCAGCAGCCATCAGGCAGGGAGGACTGAAGCTTTCTTT.

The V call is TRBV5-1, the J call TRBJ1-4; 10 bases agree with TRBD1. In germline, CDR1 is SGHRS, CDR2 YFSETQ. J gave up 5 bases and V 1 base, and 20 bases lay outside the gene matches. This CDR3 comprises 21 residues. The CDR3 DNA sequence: TGCGCCAGCAGCTTGCCAAAAAGCCCTGGACAGGGGGGGACCTTAAATGAAAAACTGTTTTTT. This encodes CASSLPKSPGQGGTLNEKLFF.

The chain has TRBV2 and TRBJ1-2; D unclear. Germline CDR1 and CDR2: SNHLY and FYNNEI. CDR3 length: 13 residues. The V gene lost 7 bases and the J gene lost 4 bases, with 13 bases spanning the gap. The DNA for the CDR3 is TGTGCCAGCACACCCCCCTCGGTCTATGGCTACACCTTC. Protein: CASTPPSVYGYTF.

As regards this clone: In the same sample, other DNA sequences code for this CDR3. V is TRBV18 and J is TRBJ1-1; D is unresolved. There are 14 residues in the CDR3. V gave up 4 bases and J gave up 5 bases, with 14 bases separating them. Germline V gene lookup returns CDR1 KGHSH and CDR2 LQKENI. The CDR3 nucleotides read TGTGCCAGCTCACTGAGGACTGGTGGTACTGAAGCTTTCTTT. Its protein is CASSLRTGGTEAFF.

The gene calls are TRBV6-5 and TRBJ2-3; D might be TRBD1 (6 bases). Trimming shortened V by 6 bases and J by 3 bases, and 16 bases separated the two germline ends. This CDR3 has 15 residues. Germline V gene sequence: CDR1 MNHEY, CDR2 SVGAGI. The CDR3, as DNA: TGTGCCAGCAGCCCGAACAGGGTACCTACAGATACGCAGTATTTT. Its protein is CASSPNRVPTDTQYF.

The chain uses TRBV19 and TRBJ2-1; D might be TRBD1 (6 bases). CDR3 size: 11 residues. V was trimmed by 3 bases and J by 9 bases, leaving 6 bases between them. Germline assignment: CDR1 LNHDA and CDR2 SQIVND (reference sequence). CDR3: CASSMGAEQFF. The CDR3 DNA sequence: TGTGCCAGTAGTATGGGGGCTGAGCAGTTCTTC.

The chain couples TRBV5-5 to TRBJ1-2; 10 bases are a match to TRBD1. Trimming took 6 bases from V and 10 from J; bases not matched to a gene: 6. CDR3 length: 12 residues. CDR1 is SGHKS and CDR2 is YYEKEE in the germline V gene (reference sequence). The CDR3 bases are TGTGCCAGCATAGGGACAGGGGTTGACTACACCTTC. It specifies CASIGTGVDYTF.

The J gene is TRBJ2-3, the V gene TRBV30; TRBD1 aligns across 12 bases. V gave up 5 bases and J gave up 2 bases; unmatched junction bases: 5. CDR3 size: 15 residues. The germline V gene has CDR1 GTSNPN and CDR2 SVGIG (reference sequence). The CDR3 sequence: CAWLKGQGATDTQYF. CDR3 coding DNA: TGTGCCTGGCTGAAGGGACAGGGGGCCACAGATACGCAGTATTTT.

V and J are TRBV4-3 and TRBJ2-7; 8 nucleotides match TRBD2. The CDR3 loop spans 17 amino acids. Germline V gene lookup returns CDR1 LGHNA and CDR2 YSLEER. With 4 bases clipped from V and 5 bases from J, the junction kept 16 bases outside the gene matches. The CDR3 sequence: CASSRHGSSGSNDEQYF. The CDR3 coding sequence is TGCGCCAGCAGCCGGCACGGAAGCAGCGGGAGTAACGACGAGCAGTACTTC.

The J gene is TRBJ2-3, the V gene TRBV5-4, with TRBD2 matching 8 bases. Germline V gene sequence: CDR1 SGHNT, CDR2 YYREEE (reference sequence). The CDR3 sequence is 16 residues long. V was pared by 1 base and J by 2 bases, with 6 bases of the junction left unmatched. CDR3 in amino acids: CASSLRRGRPTDTQYF. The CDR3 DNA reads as TGTGCCAGCAGCTTGCGTCGCGGGAGGCCCACAGATACGCAGTATTTT.

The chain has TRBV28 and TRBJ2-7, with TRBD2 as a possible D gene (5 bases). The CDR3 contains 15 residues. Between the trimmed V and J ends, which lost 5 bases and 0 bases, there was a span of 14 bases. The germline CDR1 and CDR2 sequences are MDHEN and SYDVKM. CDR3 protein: CASSGKFGSSYEQYF. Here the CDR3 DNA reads TGTGCCAGCAGTGGGAAGTTTGGGAGCTCCTACGAGCAGTACTTC.

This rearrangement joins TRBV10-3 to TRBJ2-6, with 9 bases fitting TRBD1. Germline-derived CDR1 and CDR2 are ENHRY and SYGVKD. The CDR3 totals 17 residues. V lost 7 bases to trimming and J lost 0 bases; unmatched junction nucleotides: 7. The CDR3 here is CAINRDRESSGANVLTF. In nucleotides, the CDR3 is TGTGCCATCAACCGGGACAGGGAAAGCTCTGGGGCCAACGTCCTGACTTTC.